The T cell receptor (beta chain) described here comes from a study of blood T cells in healthy people across ages. Study results and caveats: The fall in TCR beta diversity per million T cells was roughly linear with age.

Together with a sample-barcoded 5' primer, a J-beta primer mix was included in a second PCR lasting roughly 6 to 12 cycles. Each CDR3 protein is one row after TCRdb ran MiXCR on the 5' RACE reads. The sample contains about 780,000 distinct CDR3 sequences, 46% of which appear only once. The V segment lost 7 bases and the J segment 7 bases; nucleotides outside the gene matches: 8. Per the germline V gene, CDR1 is GTSNPN and CDR2 is SVGIG (reference sequence). CDR3 size: 14 residues. In regard to this clonotype: Its target is not known.

The receptor was isolated from a man older than 75 in good health. The chain couples TRBV30 to TRBJ2-1; 12 nucleotides align to TRBD2. Sample: blood. This chain's CDR3 is CALTLAGGNNEQFF. As DNA, the CDR3 is TGTGCCTTGACACTAGCGGGAGGTAATAATGAGCAGTTCTTC.